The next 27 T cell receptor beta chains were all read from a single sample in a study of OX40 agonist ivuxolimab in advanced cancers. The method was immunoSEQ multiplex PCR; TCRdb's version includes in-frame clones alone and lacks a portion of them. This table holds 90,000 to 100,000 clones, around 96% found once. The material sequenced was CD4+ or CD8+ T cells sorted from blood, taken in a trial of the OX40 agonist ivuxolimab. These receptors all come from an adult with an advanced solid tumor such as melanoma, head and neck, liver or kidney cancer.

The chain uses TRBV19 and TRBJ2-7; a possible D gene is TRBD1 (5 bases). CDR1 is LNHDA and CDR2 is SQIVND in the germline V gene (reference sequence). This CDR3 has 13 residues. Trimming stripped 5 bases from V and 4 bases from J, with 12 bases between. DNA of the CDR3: TGTGCCAGTAGTCTGCAGGGTTGGTACGAGCAGTACTTC. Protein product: CASSLQGWYEQYF.

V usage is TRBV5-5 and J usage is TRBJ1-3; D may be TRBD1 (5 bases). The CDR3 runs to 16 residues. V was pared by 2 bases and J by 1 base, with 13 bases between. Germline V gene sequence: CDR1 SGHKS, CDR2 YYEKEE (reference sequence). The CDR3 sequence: CASSLAAGPSGNTIYF. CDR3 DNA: TGTGCCAGCAGCTTAGCGGCAGGGCCTTCTGGAAACACCATATATTTT.

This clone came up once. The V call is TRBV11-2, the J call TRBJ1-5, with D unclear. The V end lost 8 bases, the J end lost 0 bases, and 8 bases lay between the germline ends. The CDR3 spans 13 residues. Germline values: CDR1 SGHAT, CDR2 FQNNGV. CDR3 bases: TGTGCCAGCGCCCAGGATAGCAATCAGCCCCAGCATTTT. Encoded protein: CASAQDSNQPQHF.

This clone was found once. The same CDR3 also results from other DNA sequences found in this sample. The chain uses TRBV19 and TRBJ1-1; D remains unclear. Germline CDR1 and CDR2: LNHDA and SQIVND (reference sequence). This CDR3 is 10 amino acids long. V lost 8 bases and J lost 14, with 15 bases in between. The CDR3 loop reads CASSGIRAFF. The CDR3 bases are TGTGCCAGTTCTGGAATTCGGGCCTTCTTT.

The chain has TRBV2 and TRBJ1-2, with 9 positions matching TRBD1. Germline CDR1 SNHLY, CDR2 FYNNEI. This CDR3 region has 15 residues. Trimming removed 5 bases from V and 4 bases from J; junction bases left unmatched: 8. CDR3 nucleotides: TGTGCCAGCAGTTCCACAGGGGGCGCAGGCTATGGCTACACCTTC. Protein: CASSSTGGAGYGYTF.

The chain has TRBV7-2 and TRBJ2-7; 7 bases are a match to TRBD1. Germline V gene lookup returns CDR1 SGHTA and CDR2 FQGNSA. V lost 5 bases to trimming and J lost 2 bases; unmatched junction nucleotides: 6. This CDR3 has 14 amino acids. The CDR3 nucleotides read TGTGCCAGCAGCACAAAGGACAGGCCCTACGAGCAGTACTTC. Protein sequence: CASSTKDRPYEQYF.

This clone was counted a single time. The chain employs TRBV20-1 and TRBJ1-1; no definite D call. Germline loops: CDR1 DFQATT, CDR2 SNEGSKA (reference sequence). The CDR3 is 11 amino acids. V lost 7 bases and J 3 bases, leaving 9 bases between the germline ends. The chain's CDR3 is CSGWRHTEAFF. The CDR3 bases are TGCAGTGGATGGCGGCACACTGAAGCTTTCTTT.

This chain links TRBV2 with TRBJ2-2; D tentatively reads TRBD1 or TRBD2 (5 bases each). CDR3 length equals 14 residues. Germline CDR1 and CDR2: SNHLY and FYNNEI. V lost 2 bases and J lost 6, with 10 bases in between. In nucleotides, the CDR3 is TGTGCCAGCAGTGAATTGATGGGGGCCGGGGAGCTGTTTTTT. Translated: CASSELMGAGELFF.

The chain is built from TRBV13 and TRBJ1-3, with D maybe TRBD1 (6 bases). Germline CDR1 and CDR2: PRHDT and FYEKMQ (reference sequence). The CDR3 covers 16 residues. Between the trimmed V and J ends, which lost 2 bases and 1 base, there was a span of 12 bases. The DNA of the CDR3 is TGTGCCAGCAGCTTATGGGGGGACATTTCTGGAAACACCATATATTTT. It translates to CASSLWGDISGNTIYF.

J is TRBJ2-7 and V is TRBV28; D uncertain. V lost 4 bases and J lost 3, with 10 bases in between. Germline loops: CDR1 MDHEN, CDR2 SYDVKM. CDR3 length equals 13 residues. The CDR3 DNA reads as TGTGCCAGCAGTTCCAAATCGCTCTACGAGCAGTACTTC. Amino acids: CASSSKSLYEQYF.

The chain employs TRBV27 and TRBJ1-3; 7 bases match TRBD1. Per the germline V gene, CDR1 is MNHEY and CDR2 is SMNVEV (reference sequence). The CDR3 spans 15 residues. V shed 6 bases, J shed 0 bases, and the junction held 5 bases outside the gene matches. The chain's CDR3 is CASSQTGASGNTIYF. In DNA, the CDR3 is TGTGCCAGCAGCCAAACAGGGGCCTCTGGAAACACCATATATTTT.

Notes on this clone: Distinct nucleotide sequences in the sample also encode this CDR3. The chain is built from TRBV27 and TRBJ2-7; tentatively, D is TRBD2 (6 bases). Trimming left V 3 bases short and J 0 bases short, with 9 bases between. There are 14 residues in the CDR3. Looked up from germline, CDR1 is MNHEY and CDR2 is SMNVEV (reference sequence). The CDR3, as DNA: TGTGCCAGCAGTTTGAGCGGGTACTCCTACGAGCAGTACTTC. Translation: CASSLSGYSYEQYF.

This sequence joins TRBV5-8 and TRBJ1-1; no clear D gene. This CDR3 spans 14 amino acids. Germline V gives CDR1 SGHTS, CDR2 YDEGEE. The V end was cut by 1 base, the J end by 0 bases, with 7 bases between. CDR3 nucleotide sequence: TGTGCCAGCAGCTTGTCTAGAGTGAACACTGAAGCTTTCTTT. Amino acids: CASSLSRVNTEAFF.

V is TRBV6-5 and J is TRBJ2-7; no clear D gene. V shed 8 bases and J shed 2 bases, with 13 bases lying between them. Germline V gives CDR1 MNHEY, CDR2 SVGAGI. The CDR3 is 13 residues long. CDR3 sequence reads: CASGNLGTYEQYF. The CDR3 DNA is TGTGCCAGCGGGAACCTAGGAACCTACGAGCAGTACTTC.

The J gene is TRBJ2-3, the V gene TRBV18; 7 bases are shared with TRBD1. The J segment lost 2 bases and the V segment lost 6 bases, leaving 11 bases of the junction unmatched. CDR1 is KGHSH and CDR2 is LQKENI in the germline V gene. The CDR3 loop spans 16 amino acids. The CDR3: CASSNDRATLTDTQYF. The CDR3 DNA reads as TGTGCCAGCTCTAACGACAGGGCCACCCTCACAGATACGCAGTATTTT. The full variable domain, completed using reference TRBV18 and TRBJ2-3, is NAGVMQNPRHLVRRRGQEARLRCSPMKGHSHVYWYRQLPEEGLKFMVYLQKENIIDESGMPKERFSAEFPKEGPSILRIQQVVRGDSAAYFCASSNDRATLTDTQYFGPGTRLTVL.

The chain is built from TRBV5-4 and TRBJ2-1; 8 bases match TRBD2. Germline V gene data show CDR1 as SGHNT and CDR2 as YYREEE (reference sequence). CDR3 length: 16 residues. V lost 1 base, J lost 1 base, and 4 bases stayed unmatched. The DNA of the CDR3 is TGTGCCAGCAGCTTGAGGTTAGCGGGGTCCTACAATGAGCAGTTCTTC. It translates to CASSLRLAGSYNEQFF.

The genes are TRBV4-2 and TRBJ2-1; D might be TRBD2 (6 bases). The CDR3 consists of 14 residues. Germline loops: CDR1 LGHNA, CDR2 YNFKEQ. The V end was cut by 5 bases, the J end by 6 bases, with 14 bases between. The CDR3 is CASSTLTSFNEQFF. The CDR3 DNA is TGTGCCAGCAGCACCCTGACTAGTTTCAATGAGCAGTTCTTC.

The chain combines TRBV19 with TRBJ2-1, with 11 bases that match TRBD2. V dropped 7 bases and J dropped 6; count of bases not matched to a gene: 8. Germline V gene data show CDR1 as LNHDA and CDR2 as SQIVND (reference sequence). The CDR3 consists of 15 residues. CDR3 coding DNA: TGTGCCAGTAACACCCTAGCGGGGGGCTTCAATGAGCAGTTCTTC. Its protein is CASNTLAGGFNEQFF.

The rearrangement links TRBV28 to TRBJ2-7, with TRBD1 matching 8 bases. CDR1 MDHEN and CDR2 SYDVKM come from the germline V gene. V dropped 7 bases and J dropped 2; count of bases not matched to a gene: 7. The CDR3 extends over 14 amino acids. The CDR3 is CASNRDRFPYEQYF. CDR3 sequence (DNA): TGTGCCAGCAACCGGGACAGGTTCCCCTACGAGCAGTACTTC. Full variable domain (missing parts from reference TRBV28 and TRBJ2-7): DVKVTQSSRYLVKRTGEKVFLECVQDMDHENMFWYRQDPGLGLRLIYFSYDVKMKEKGDIPEGYSVSREKKERFSLILESASTNQTSMYLCASNRDRFPYEQYFGPGTRLTVT.

CDR3: CASSDPGSGDADTQYF. CDR3 bases: TGTGCCAGCAGCGACCCGGGGTCGGGGGATGCAGATACGCAGTATTTT. The rearrangement links TRBV2 to TRBJ2-3; possibly TRBD2 for D (6 bases). This CDR3 has 16 residues. Germline lookup yields CDR1 SNHLY and CDR2 FYNNEI. The V end was cut by 6 bases, the J end by 4 bases, with 20 bases between.

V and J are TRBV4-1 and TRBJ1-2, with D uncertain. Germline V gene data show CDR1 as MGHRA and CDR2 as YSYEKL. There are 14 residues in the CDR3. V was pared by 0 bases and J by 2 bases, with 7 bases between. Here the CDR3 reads CASSQDPGNYGYTF. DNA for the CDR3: TGCGCCAGCAGCCAAGATCCGGGGAACTATGGCTACACCTTC.

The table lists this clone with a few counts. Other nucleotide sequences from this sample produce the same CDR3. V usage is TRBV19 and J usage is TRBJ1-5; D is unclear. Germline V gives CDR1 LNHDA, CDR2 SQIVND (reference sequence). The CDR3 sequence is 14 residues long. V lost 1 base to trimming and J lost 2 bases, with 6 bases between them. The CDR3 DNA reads TGTGCCAGTAGTATAGTTGGGGGCAATCAGCCCCAGCATTTT. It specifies CASSIVGGNQPQHF.

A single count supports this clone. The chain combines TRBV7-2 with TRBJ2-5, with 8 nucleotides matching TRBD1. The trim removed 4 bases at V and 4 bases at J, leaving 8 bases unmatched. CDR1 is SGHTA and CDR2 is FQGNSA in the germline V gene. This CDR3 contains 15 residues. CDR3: CASSSQTGERETQYF. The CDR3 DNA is TGTGCCAGCAGCTCGCAGACAGGGGAGCGAGAGACCCAGTACTTC.

The CDR3 loop is CASSQVEGILQETQYF. CDR3 nucleotides: TGTGCCAGCAGCCAAGTCGAAGGTATTCTCCAAGAGACCCAGTACTTC. The chain carries TRBV14 and TRBJ2-5; unclear D gene. Looked up from germline, CDR1 is SGHDN and CDR2 is FVKESK. CDR3 size: 16 residues. Trimming pared 1 base from V and 1 base from J, leaving 13 bases between. The full variable domain, with the rest looked up from reference TRBV14 and TRBJ2-5, is EAGVTQFPSHSVIEKGQTVTLRCDPISGHDNLYWYRRVMGKEIKFLLHFVKESKQDESGMPNNRFLAERTGGTYSTLKVQPAELEDSGVYFCASSQVEGILQETQYFGPGTRLLVL.

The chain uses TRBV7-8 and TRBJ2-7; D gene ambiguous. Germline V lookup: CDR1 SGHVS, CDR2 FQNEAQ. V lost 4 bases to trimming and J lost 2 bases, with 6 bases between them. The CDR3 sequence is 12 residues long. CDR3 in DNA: TGTGCCAGCAGCTCAGTGACCTACGAGCAGTACTTC. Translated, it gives CASSSVTYEQYF.

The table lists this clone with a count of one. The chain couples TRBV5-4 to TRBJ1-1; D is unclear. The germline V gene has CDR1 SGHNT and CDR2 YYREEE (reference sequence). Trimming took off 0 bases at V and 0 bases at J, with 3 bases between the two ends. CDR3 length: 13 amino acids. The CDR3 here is CASSLGLNTEAFF. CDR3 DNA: TGTGCCAGCAGCTTGGGACTGAACACTGAAGCTTTCTTT.

The chain's CDR3 is CASSLLARTDTQYF. DNA of the CDR3: TGTGCCAGCAGTTTACTCGCCCGCACAGATACGCAGTATTTT. The J gene is TRBJ2-3, the V gene TRBV27; D is unclear. The ends were cut back, 2 bases at V and 1 base at J, with 7 bases in the middle. This CDR3 has 14 residues. Germline-derived CDR1 and CDR2 are MNHEY and SMNVEV (reference sequence).